This T cell receptor (beta chain) is from a study of blood T cell repertoires in COVID-19. Study-wide background: PBMCs, B-cell-depleted T cells, or T cells were the source of the cDNA or gDNA that made up the material.

Individuals drawn from approximately 26 US areas were about 18 to 95 years old. Each participant's cohort was designated according to participant-reported clinical history. In the authors' workflow: Nucleated cell counts were estimated from reference gene primer amplification. Sequencing used immunoSEQ multiplex PCR; TCRdb keeps in-frame clones, though not all of them. For V, J and clone size, that table is used; D and trimming come from the DNA. In the table there are about 200,000 clones, about 86% of which are singletons. The sequenced material came from PBMCs or T cells enriched from blood (not recorded which). The receptor comes from a woman aged 40 to 50 with acute COVID-19.

The CDR3 spells CASSPAGVRTEAFF. CDR3 nucleotides: TGTGCCAGCTCACCGGCGGGGGTGAGAACTGAAGCTTTCTTT. The V and J genes are TRBV18 and TRBJ1-1; TRBD1 might be the D (5 bases). V lost 3 bases and J 5 bases, leaving 13 bases between the germline ends. This CDR3 region has 14 residues. Looked up from germline, CDR1 is KGHSH and CDR2 is LQKENI.